This section outlines one T cell receptor beta chain sequence together with its context. TCRdb reanalysed the 5' RACE reads using MiXCR and keeps one entry per CDR3 protein. The sample has 300,000 to 350,000 distinct CDR3 sequences, 14% seen once. This entry belongs to a study of T-cell memory formation after mild COVID-19. CDR3 length: 15 amino acids. Between the trimmed V and J ends, which lost 2 bases and 2 bases, there was a span of 11 bases. The germline V gene encodes CDR1 SGHAT and CDR2 FQNNGV. The sample was PBMCs or a T cell subset sorted from them (not recorded which). The V and J genes are TRBV11-2 and TRBJ2-3; D gene uncertain. The sequence was obtained from a man between 18 and 29 years old who had mild COVID-19 (a few samples of this study predate the infection). Cell type and time point are not known. The CDR3 region has the DNA TGTGCCAGCAGCTTAAGGGCACACCACACAGATACGCAGTATTTT. This translates into CASSLRAHHTDTQYF.